This T cell receptor (beta chain) was observed in a study of blood T cell repertoires in COVID-19. Whole-study context: Acute and convalescent COVID-19 samples came from the United States, Italy and Spain. From T cells, B-cell-depleted T cells, or PBMCs came the material, which was cDNA or gDNA.

Germline CDR1 ENHRY, CDR2 SYGVKD. V was trimmed by 10 bases and J by 8 bases, leaving 14 bases between them. The CDR3 loop spans 11 amino acids. Methods used by the authors: For nucleated cells, counts were estimated from reference gene primer amplification. The assay was immunoSEQ multiplex PCR, and TCRdb's table has in-frame clones only and misses some. D and trimming come from the DNA, and the V and J calls and clone size come from that table. The profile covers 150,000 to 200,000 clones, with roughly 87% appearing a single time and less than 5.5% taken by the ten largest. The clonotype originates from a human donor in a cohort sampled during active COVID-19. V usage is TRBV10-3 and J usage is TRBJ1-1, with D unclear. The sequenced sample consisted of peripheral blood. This chain's CDR3 is CATLAGNEAFF. The DNA for the CDR3 is TGTGCCACCCTAGCTGGGAACGAAGCTTTCTTT.